The entry below gives a single T cell receptor beta chain sequence along with its context. This clonotype was detected many times. The antigen this receptor binds is unknown. Per-base quality was not reported, and no clone a single base away is much larger than it. The CDR3 numbers 17 residues from cysteine through phenylalanine. The read is trimmed to its CDR3 DNA, 51 bases read in frame from base 1. A distance of 18 bases separates the germline ends of V and J, which lose 3 bases and 0 bases respectively. CDR1 SGHNT and CDR2 YENEEA are derived from the germline V gene. The sample comes from a study of regulatory T cells in long-lasting Graves disease (dated by TCRdb to the early 2020s). Regarding the complete study: Newly diagnosed Graves' disease patients had taken antithyroid drugs for less than 3 months. The study took place in China and was registered as a clinical trial. Patients with persistent Graves' disease were compared with patients with newly diagnosed Graves' disease using TCR sequencing and RNA sequencing of peripheral blood. TCR sequencing covered around 13 persistent and some 20 newly diagnosed Graves' disease patients, about 35 samples in total. Study-wide findings and limitations: The authors acknowledged the small sample size as a limitation that may reduce accuracy. The study examined only peripheral blood because the primary lesion, thyroid tissue, could not be accessed. Sequencing and analysis were restricted to the TCR beta chain. Persistent disease showed preferential use of TRBV28, TRBJ1-2 and TRBJ2-5, whereas newly diagnosed disease favored TRBV20-1 and TRBJ2-1. Patients with persistent disease shared more public clonotypes (fewer than 3,000) than newly diagnosed patients did (966). Lower TCR Shannon entropy and fewer highly expanded clones were observed in persistent Graves' disease patients than in newly diagnosed patients, which suggested clonal expansion.

Library construction relied on multiplex PCR. These reads were obtained on an Illumina HiSeq 4000. iRepertoire HTBI primers and Arm-PCR amplification of CDR3 regions were used to construct TCR beta libraries. PCR products were gel purified before sequencing. On the study's bioinformatics: Across samples, 60 to 75 TRBV and 13 to 15 TRBJ segments were identified and used for gene usage analysis of CDR3 amino acid clonotypes. COPE and FqMerger were used to merge the filtered high-quality paired reads into contigs. BLAST was used to align contigs to IMGT TRBV, TRBD and TRBJ reference genes, and CDR3 was defined according to IMGT. Any clonotype with a frequency above 0.1% was counted as a highly expanded clone. Repertoire diversity was measured by Shannon entropy, and V-J evenness by the Gini coefficient. A clonotype found in more than one individual was treated as public. TCRdb's own reprocessing of the public reads used fastp at Q25 and MiXCR and kept productive beta chains. Each CDR3 protein gets just one entry, which takes the most common genes and DNA from the rows behind it. The V and J calls follow TCRdb's processing rather than the paper's. The table for this sample lists hundreds of thousands of distinct CDR3 sequences; about a sixth of them were counted only once. The top ten hold about 27% of the sample.

The time point label for this specimen denotes: newly diagnosed GD, antithyroid drugs for less than 3 months. For both TCR sequencing and RNA sequencing, RNA was extracted from PBMCs using TRIzol. The diagnosis of Graves' disease was made according to American Thyroid Association guidelines. Recruitment of patients was carried out at an endocrinology department in Xi'an, China. Each patient gave approximately 9 milliliters of peripheral blood, collected in an EDTA anticoagulant tube. Ficoll Paque Plus density gradient separation was used to isolate PBMCs, and no further T cell sorting was done. An Agilent 2100 Bioanalyzer and agarose gel were used to assess RNA quality, and a NanoDrop 2000 was used to measure RNA concentration. This sample was also put to use in a study of T cells in Graves' hyperthyroidism and ophthalmopathy. The second source states: A patient counted as having stable Graves' hyperthyroidism if no progression to ophthalmopathy occurred over 18 months of follow-up. Hyperthyroidism patients were newly diagnosed, with disease duration under 2 months, and aged 18 to 65 years. Exclusion was applied to patients with uncontrolled infections, other autoimmune diseases, pregnancy or lactation. Diagnoses were established on the basis of clinical symptoms, serum thyroxine and TRAb, thyroid ultrasound, and orbital computed tomography. The TCR CDR3 was subjected to a first round of RT-PCR using the HTBI primer set and the Qiagen OneStep RT-PCR kit. Most expanded thyroid clonotypes (frequency above 0.001) were also detected in blood, suggesting blood repertoires may reflect thyroid immune responses. Ophthalmopathy was separated from stable hyperthyroidism by a 13 V-J signature model, with 85% to 90% sensitivity and about 84% specificity obtained in cross-validation and 80%/75% obtained in testing. In validation, the model predicted progression to ophthalmopathy with approximately 69% sensitivity and 72% to 75% specificity, a median of 6.5 months before onset. A discovery cohort of about a hundred patients, roughly 45 with Graves' ophthalmopathy and fewer than 65 with stable Graves' hyperthyroidism, was used to find distinguishing TCR V-J signatures. Whether ophthalmopathy could be predicted prospectively was tested in an independent validation cohort made up of 18 to 20 hyperthyroidism patients plus 17 patients who later progressed to ophthalmopathy. The roughly 91 discovery patients were randomly divided into training and test sets at a 7:3 ratio. The study also compared thyroid tissue and blood T-cell repertoires from five or six Graves' hyperthyroidism patients. After blood sampling, hyperthyroidism patients were treated with methimazole at a starting dose of 30 mg daily, and ophthalmopathy patients were treated with high-dose intravenous methylprednisolone. Libraries were constructed in a second round of multiplex PCR, after which size selection and purification were carried out. Libraries were sequenced paired-end with 100 bp reads on an Illumina HiSeq2000. SOAPnuke was used to process the raw data, with reads discarded if the reads contained adapters or uncalled bases, had a mean Phred below 15, or lacked an exact constant-primer or identifier match. COPE v1.2.5 was used to merge the high-quality paired reads, and each unique nucleotide sequence was defined as a clonotype. Clonotypes were aligned to IMGT TRBV, TRBD and TRBJ reference segments using MiTCR v1.1. Only V-J combinations with frequency above 0.0001, covering about 99% of repertoires, were analysed. The TCS score was defined as the ratio of F50 (clonal expansion) to E x V (chaos), calculated using BLOSUM62-based TCRdist between CDR3 peptides within each V-J. Welch's t-statistics and random forest reduced some 510 V-J features to roughly 13, which were used in a naive Bayes classifier (R e1071). No statistical method was used to fix the sample size in advance, and group allocation was not hidden from the investigators. According to the paper, TCR Vbeta CDR3 sequencing was carried out on approximately 140 peripheral blood samples, which came from over 40 ophthalmopathy, around 75 hyperthyroidism and approximately 17 progressor patients.

This receptor chain uses TRBV11-3 and TRBJ2-7; matching of 6 bases hints at TRBD2 as the D gene. This TCR came from a middle-aged man with Graves disease. Donor details come from another sample of the same person, matched by shared clones. Sequenced material: peripheral blood mononuclear cells (PBMCs), taken at new diagnosis, from a patient treated with antithyroid drugs. The CDR3: CASSFLGLGLSSYEQYF. The nucleotides read TGTGCCAGCAGCTTCTTGGGACTGGGACTCAGCTCCTACGAGCAGTACTTC.